This T cell receptor (beta chain) was recovered during a study of GPR56 and killer-like receptors on CD4 memory cells (dated by TCRdb to between 2017 and 2020). For context, the study as a whole: According to the study's proposal, human CD4+ memory T-cell differentiation and cytokine production potential are marked by the progressive acquisition of KLRB1, KLRG1, GPR56 and then KLRF1. Healthy blood donors in the study were described as age-matched to the liver disease patients, whose median age was approximately 70 years. On the study overall, not on this receptor specifically: Diversity and similarity analyses were restricted to the 100 most expanded clones per population rather than full repertoires. The clones that dominated late populations 4 and 5 were also present in early populations 1 and 2, and the authors interpreted this finding as evidence for linear differentiation. TCR repertoires overlapped especially between the late populations 4 and 5, and partly population 3. Low clonal frequency was observed in the marker-negative population, and a progressive increase in clonal frequency, with a corresponding decrease in TCRbeta diversity, was observed along the proposed pathway.

Sequencing instrument: Illumina HiSeq 2500. For construction of sequencing libraries, the recombined TCRbeta locus was amplified according to a previously published PCR protocol. The source study handled its data this way. Any read whose average quality score fell below 30 was discarded, and IMSEQ was used to process the reads that remained. Vbeta gene, Jbeta gene and CDR3 amino acid sequence were used to define clonotypes. The Morisita-Horn index, computed on the top 100 expanded clones, was used to measure repertoire overlap between populations. Renyi diversity profiles calculated on the top 100 expanded clones were used to assess clonal diversity. With the reads reprocessed by TCRdb, a single entry stands for each CDR3 protein sequence and no DNA is reported. These V and J calls originate from TCRdb's pipeline instead of the authors' own analysis. In this sample's table one finds more than 3,000 distinct CDR3 sequences. The ten largest clones capture 5% to 5.5% of the sample.

Sequences DFQATT (CDR1) and SNEGSKA (CDR2) are obtained from the germline V gene (reference sequence). The CDR3 runs 15 residues from the cysteine to the phenylalanine. No DNA is listed. Prior to TCRbeta sequencing, five KLR/GPR56-defined CD4+ populations were enriched by fluorescence-activated cell sorting. To test a linear memory differentiation pathway, the researchers sequenced TCRbeta repertoires from five CD4+ T-cell subsets that were defined by expression of KLRB1, KLRG1, GPR56 and KLRF1. TCR-sequenced cells came from peripheral blood of healthy control individuals, reported as five donors in the TCRbeta analysis figure. Heparinized peripheral blood was collected, and every sample was processed within one hour of retrieval. Blood was diluted 1:2 in PBS, and peripheral blood mononuclear cells were then isolated from the diluted blood at room temperature by Biocoll density gradient centrifugation. Before flow sorting, freshly isolated PBMCs underwent magnetic sorting with anti-CD4 MicroBeads to enrich CD4+ T cells. A BD FACSAria II was used to sort CD4+ T cells enriched from PBMCs of healthy donors according to marker expression. For surface staining, the researchers used Miltenyi Biotec antibodies: anti-KLRB1 clone 191B8, anti-KLRF1 clone 4A4.D10 and anti-KLRG1 clone REA261.

A word on this clonotype: Its cognate antigen has yet to be identified.

This chain joins TRBV20-1 to TRBJ2-7; TCRdb proposes TRBD2, but this gene call is untestable without DNA. Sequencing was performed on memory CD4+ T cells from blood. This TCR derives from a human donor in good health. The CDR3: CSASGRTSSSYEQYF.